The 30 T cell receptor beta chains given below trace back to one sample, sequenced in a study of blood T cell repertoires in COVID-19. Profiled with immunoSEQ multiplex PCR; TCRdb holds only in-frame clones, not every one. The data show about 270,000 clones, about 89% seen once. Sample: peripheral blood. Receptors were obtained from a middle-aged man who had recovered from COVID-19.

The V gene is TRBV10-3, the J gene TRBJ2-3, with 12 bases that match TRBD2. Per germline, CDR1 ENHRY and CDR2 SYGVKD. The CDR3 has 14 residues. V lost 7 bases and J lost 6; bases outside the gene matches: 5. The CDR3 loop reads CAIMTSGSADTQYF. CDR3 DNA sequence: TGTGCCATCATGACTAGCGGGAGTGCTGATACGCAGTATTTT.

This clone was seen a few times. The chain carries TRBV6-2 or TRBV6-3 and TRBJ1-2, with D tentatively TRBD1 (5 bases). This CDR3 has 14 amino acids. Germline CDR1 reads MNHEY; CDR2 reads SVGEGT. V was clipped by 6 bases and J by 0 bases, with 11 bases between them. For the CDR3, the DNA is TGTGCCAGCAGCTCCGCGGGGCCTAACTATGGCTACACCTTC. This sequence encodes CASSSAGPNYGYTF.

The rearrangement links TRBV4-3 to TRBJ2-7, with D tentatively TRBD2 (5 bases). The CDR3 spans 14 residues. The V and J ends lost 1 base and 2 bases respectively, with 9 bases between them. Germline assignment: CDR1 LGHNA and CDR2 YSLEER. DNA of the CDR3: TGCGCCAGCAGCCAAGGGCGGGCACCCTACGAGCAGTACTTC. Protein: CASSQGRAPYEQYF.

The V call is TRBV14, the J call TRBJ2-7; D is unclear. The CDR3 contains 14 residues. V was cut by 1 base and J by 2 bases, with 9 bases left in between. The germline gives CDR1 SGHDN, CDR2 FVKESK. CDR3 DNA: TGTGCCAGCAGCCAAGGAGTATTTCCCTACGAGCAGTACTTC. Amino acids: CASSQGVFPYEQYF. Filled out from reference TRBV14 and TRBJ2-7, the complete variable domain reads EAGVTQFPSHSVIEKGQTVTLRCDPISGHDNLYWYRRVMGKEIKFLLHFVKESKQDESGMPNNRFLAERTGGTYSTLKVQPAELEDSGVYFCASSQGVFPYEQYFGPGTRLTVT.

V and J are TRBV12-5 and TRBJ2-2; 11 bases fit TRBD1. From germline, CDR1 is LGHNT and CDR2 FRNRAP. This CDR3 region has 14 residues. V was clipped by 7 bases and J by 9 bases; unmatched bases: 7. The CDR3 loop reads CASARTGGRRELFF. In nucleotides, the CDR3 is TGTGCTAGTGCCCGGACAGGGGGCCGTAGGGAGCTGTTTTTT. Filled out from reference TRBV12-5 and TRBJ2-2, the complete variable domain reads DARVTQTPRHKVTEMGQEVTMRCQPILGHNTVFWYRQTMMQGLELLAYFRNRAPLDDSGMPKDRFSAEMPDATLATLKIQPSEPRDSAVYFCASARTGGRRELFFGEGSRLTVL.

CDR3 nucleotide sequence: TGCGCCAGCAGTGGCCGCCCACTAGCGGGGGGGCTTCATGAGCAGTTCTTC. Its translation is CASSGRPLAGGLHEQFF. The V and J genes are TRBV10-2 and TRBJ2-1, with TRBD2 matching 13 bases. J lost 8 bases, V lost 4 bases, and 11 bases had no gene match. This CDR3 region has 17 residues. Per the germline V gene, CDR1 is WSHSY and CDR2 is SAAADI.

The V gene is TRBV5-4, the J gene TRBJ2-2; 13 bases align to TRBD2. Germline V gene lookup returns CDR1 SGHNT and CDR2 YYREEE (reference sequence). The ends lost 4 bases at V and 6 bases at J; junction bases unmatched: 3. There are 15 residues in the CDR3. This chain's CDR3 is CASSPTSGGAGELFF. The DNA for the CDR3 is TGTGCCAGCAGCCCAACTAGCGGGGGGGCCGGGGAGCTGTTTTTT.

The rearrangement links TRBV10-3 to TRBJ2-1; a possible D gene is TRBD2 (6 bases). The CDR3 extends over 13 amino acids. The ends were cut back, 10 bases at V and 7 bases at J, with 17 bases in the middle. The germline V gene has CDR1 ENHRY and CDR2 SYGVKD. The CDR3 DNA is TGTGCCACGGGCGGGGTAGCGGCTAATGAGCAGTTCTTC. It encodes CATGGVAANEQFF.

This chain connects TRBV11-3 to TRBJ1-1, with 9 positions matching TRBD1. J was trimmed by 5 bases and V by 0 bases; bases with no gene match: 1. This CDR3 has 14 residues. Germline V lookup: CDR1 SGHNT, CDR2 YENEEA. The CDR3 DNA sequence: TGTGCCAGCAGCTTAGAGACAGGGGGGACTGAAGCTTTCTTT. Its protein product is CASSLETGGTEAFF.

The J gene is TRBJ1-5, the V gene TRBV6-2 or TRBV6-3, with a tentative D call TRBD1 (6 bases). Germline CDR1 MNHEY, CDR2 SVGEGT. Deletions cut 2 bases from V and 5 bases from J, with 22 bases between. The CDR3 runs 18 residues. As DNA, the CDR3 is TGTGCCAGCAGTTACCCCTTTTCGTGGACAGAGGGAGATCAGCCCCAGCATTTT. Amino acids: CASSYPFSWTEGDQPQHF.

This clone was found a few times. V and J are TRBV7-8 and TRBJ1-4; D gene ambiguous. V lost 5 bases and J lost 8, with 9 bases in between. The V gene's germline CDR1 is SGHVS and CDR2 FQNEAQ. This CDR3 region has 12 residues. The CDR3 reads CASSQPGEKLFF. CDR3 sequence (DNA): TGTGCCAGCAGCCAACCGGGGGAAAAACTGTTTTTT.

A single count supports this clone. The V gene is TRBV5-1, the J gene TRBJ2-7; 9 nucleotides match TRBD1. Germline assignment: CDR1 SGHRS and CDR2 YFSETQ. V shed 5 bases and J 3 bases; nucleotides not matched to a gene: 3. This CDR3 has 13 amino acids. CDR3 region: CASSVTGGYEQYF. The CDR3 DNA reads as TGCGCCAGCAGTGTGACAGGGGGCTACGAGCAGTACTTC. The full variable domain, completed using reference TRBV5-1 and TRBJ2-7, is KAGVTQTPRYLIKTRGQQVTLSCSPISGHRSVSWYQQTPGQGLQFLFEYFSETQRNKGNFPGRFSGRQFSNSRSEMNVSTLELGDSALYLCASSVTGGYEQYFGPGTRLTVT.

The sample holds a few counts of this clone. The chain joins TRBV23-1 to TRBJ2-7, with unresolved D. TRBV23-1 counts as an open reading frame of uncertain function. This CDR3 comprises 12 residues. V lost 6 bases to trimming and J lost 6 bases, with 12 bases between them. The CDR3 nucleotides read TGCGCCAGCAGGGCCTCCGACTTCGAGCAGTACTTC. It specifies CASRASDFEQYF.

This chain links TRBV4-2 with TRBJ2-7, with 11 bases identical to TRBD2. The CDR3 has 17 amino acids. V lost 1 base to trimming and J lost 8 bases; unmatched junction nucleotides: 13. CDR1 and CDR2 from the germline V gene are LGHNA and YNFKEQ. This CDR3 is CASSQVSSSGGSGKQYF. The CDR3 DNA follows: TGTGCCAGCAGCCAAGTGAGTTCTAGCGGGGGGTCCGGAAAGCAGTACTTC.

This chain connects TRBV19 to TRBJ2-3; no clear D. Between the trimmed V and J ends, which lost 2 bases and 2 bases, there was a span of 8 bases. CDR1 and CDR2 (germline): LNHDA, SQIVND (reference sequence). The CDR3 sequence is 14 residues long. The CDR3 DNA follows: TGTGCCAGTAGTATAAAAGCTTCCACAGATACGCAGTATTTT. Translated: CASSIKASTDTQYF.

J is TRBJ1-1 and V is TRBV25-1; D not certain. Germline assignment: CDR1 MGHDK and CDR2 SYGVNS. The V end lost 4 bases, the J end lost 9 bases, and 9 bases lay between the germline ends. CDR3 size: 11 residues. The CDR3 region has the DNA TGTGCCAGCAGTGCCCCTTATAAAGCTTTCTTT. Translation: CASSAPYKAFF.

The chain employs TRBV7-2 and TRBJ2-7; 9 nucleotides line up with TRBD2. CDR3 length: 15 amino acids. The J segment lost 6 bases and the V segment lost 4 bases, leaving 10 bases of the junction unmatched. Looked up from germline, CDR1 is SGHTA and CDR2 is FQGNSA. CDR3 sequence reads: CASSSLAGVKTEQYF. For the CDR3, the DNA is TGTGCCAGCAGCTCTTTAGCGGGGGTTAAAACCGAGCAGTACTTC.

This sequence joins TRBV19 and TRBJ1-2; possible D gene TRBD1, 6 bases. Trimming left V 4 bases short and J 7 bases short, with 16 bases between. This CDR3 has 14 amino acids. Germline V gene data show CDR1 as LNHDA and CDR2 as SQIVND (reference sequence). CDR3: CASSSNRVAPGYTF. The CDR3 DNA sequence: TGTGCCAGTAGTAGCAACAGGGTGGCCCCTGGCTACACCTTC.

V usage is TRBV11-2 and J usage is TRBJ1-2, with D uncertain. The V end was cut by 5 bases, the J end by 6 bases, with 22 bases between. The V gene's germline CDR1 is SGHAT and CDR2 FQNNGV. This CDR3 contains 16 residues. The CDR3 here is CASSKRPPGSVDGYTF. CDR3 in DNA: TGTGCCAGCAGCAAAAGGCCCCCCGGGTCAGTCGATGGCTACACCTTC.

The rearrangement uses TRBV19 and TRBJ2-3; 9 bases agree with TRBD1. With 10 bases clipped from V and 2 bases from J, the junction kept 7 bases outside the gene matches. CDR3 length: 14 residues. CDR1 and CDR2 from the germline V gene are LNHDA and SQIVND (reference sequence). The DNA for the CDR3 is TGTGCCACCGAGGACAGGGGTGTCACAGATACGCAGTATTTT. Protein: CATEDRGVTDTQYF.

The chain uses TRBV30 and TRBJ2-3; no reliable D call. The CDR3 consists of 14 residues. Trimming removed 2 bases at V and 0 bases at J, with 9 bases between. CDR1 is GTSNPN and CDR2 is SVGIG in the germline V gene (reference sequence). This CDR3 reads CAWSYGFSTDTQYF. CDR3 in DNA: TGTGCCTGGAGTTACGGGTTTAGCACAGATACGCAGTATTTT.

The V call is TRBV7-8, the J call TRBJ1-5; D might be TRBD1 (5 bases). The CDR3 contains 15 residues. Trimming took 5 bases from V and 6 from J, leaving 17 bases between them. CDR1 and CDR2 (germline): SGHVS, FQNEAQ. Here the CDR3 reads CASSPGVGQGQPQHF. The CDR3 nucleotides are TGTGCCAGCAGCCCTGGGGTGGGGCAAGGTCAGCCCCAGCATTTT.

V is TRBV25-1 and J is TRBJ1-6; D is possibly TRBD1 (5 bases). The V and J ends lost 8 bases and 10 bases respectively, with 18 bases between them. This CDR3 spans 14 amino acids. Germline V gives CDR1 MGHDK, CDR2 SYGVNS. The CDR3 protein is CASGEGGAQSPLHF. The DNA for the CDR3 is TGTGCCAGCGGGGAGGGTGGGGCCCAATCACCCCTCCACTTT.

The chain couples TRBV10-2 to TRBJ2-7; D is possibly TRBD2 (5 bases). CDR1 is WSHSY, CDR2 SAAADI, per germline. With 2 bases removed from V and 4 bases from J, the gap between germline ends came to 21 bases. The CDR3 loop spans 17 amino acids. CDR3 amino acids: CASSELEVKRLRYEQYF. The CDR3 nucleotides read TGCGCCAGCAGTGAGCTGGAGGTGAAACGACTTAGATACGAGCAGTACTTC.

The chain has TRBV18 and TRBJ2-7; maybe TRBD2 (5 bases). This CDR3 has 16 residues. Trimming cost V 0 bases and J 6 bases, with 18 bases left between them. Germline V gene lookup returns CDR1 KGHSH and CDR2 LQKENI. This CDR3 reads CASSPPPGRGSSEQYF. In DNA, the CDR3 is TGTGCCAGCTCACCACCTCCGGGTCGAGGGAGTTCCGAGCAGTACTTC.

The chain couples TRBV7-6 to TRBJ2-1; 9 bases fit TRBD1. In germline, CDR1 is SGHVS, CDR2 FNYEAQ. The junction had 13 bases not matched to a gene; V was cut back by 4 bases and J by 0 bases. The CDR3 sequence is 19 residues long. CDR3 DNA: TGTGCCAGCAGCTCCAGACAGGGGGGGACCCAGAGCTCCTACAATGAGCAGTTCTTC. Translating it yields CASSSRQGGTQSSYNEQFF.

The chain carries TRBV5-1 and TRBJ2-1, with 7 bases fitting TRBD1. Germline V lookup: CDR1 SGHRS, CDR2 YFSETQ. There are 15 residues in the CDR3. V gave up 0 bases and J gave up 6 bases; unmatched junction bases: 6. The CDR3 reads CASSLETGILNEQFF. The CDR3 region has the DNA TGCGCCAGCAGCTTGGAGACAGGGATCCTCAATGAGCAGTTCTTC.

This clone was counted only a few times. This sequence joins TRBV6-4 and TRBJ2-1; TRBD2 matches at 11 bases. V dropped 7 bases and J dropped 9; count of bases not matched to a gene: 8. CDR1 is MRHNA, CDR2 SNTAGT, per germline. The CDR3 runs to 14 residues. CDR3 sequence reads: CASTLLAGVGEQFF. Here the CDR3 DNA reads TGTGCCAGCACCCTACTAGCGGGAGTAGGTGAGCAGTTCTTC.

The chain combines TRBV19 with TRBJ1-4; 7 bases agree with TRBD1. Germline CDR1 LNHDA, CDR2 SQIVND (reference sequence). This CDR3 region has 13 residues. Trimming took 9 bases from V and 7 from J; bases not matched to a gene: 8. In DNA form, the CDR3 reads TGTGCCAGCAGCAAGGGGGCGGGTGAAAAACTGTTTTTT. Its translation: CASSKGAGEKLFF.

DNA for the CDR3: TGTGCCAGCAGTGAACCGGCGGGAGCGGTGGAGACCCAGTACTTC. Translating gives CASSEPAGAVETQYF. The V and J genes are TRBV25-1 and TRBJ2-5; TRBD2 aligns across 7 bases. CDR3 length equals 15 residues. CDR1 is MGHDK and CDR2 is SYGVNS in the germline V gene. Trimming at V came to 2 bases and at J to 5 bases, leaving 8 bases not matched to a gene.